This TCR beta chain is from a study of shared clonotypes between healthy human individuals. About the research overall: The cohort had two women and three men, ages 18 to 49.

The CDR3 covers 15 residues. Germline V gives CDR1 KGHSH, CDR2 LQKENI. The trim removed 2 bases at V and 3 bases at J, leaving 6 bases unmatched. Study-level findings and limits: Generally, naive subsets came out with larger estimated richness than memory subsets.

TCRdb's copy holds only in-frame clones and misses some; the assay was immunoSEQ multiplex PCR. The sample lists approximately 1.5 million clones, 98% occurring once. In regard to this clone: Its cognate antigen is unknown.

The J gene is TRBJ2-7, the V gene TRBV18; TRBD2 matches at 8 bases. Material for sequencing was naive CD4+ T cells sorted from blood. As to subset: CD45RA+ positively selected. This sequence was found in a man aged 30 to 39 in good health. The CDR3 protein is CASSPAGGEDYEQYF. The CDR3 coding sequence is TGTGCCAGCTCACCAGCGGGGGGCGAAGACTACGAGCAGTACTTC.